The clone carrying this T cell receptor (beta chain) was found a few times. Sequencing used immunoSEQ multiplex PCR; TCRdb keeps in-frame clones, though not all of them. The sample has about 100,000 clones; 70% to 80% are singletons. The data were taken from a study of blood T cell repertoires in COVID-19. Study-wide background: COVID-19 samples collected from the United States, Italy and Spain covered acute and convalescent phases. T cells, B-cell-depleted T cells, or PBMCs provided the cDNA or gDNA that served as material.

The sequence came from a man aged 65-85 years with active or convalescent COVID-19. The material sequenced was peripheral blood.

The CDR3 is CASSLDGQTGAEAFF. The CDR3 coding sequence is TGTGCCAGCAGCTTAGATGGGCAGACAGGGGCTGAAGCTTTCTTT. The genes are TRBV11-2 and TRBJ1-1; 8 bases line up with TRBD1. This CDR3 contains 15 residues. After removal of 0 bases from V and 6 bases from J, the junction contained 6 bases not matched to a gene. Germline V gene lookup returns CDR1 SGHAT and CDR2 FQNNGV.